This TCR beta chain was identified in a study of response to subunit inactivated influenza vaccine. Regarding the study as a whole: It was the authors' suggestion that each seasonal influenza vaccination recruits few new T cells.

V was pared by 5 bases and J by 5 bases, with 15 bases between. The CDR3 consists of 15 residues. From germline, CDR1 is SNHLY and CDR2 FYNNEI. One entry per CDR3 protein results from TCRdb running MiXCR on the RT-PCR reads. The table shows 650,000 to 850,000 distinct CDR3 sequences, with 11% to 15% occurring only once. The sample holds many counts of this clonotype. What it recognizes is unknown. The receptor was isolated from a man in his fifties who received an inactivated influenza vaccine. The specimen was PBMCs from blood, collected less than 15 days before vaccination. This chain joins TRBV2 and TRBJ2-2; maybe TRBD1 (5 bases). CDR3 loop: CASSPLTELTGELFF. For the CDR3, the DNA is TGTGCCAGCAGTCCCCTGACAGAATTAACCGGGGAGCTGTTTTTT.